Below are 22 T cell receptor beta chains sequenced from a single sample in a study of monozygotic twins with inflammatory bowel disease. No DNA is given; TCRdb re-called the 5' RACE reads and lists each CDR3 protein once. Its listing shows around 450,000 distinct CDR3 sequences. Source material: blood. All receptors come from a human donor with ulcerative colitis or Crohn's disease, or a healthy co-twin of an affected twin (not recorded which).

This chain uses TRBV12-3 or TRBV12-4 with TRBJ2-1. The CDR3 is 13 amino acids. CDR3 loop: CASRFSSYNEQFF.

CDR3 loop: CSALDVSGSGNTQYF. The V and J genes are TRBV20-1 and TRBJ2-3; TCRdb picks TRBD2, but there is no DNA to check that call. CDR3 length: 15 residues. Germline-derived CDR1 and CDR2 are DFQATT and SNEGSKA (reference sequence).

The chain employs TRBV6-1 and TRBJ2-1. CDR1 is MNHNS, CDR2 SASEGT, per germline. This CDR3 has 13 amino acids. The chain's CDR3 is CASSDLSLNEQFF.

The chain employs TRBV4-3 and TRBJ2-1; absent DNA, TCRdb's TRBD2 call cannot be checked. This CDR3 is 15 amino acids long. Per germline, CDR1 LGHNA and CDR2 YSLEER. CDR3 region: CASSGLGLAVNEQFF.

V gene TRBV12-3 or TRBV12-4 combines with J gene TRBJ2-5; TCRdb lists TRBD1, though no DNA is available to test this call. This CDR3 has 14 residues. CDR3 region: CASSGQGGWETQYF.

V is TRBV2 and J is TRBJ1-2; lacking DNA, the TRBD1 call made by TCRdb goes unchecked. The CDR3 extends over 12 amino acids. The germline V gene has CDR1 SNHLY and CDR2 FYNNEI. CDR3 region: CASSTTGGGYTF.

V and J are TRBV30 and TRBJ2-1; without DNA, the TCRdb call of TRBD1 cannot be checked. Germline V gene lookup returns CDR1 GTSNPN and CDR2 SVGIG (reference sequence). CDR3 size: 13 residues. This chain's CDR3 is CAWSALQGAEQFF.

The chain employs TRBV6-1 and TRBJ2-7; the D gene TCRdb calls, TRBD1, cannot be checked with no DNA. Germline CDR1 is MNHNS and CDR2 is SASEGT. The CDR3 extends over 15 amino acids. The CDR3 sequence: CASSLSGGGPYEQYF.

The V call is TRBV12-3 or TRBV12-4, the J call TRBJ2-1. The CDR3 length is 12 residues. The CDR3 is CASRWTTNEQFF.

The V gene is TRBV6-6, the J gene TRBJ2-7; the TRBD1 assignment by TCRdb is unverifiable without DNA. The CDR3 covers 12 residues. Per germline, CDR1 MNHNY and CDR2 SVGAGI (reference sequence). CDR3: CATSGTRKEQYF.

The chain is built from TRBV20-1 and TRBJ2-7; TCRdb proposes TRBD1, but this gene call is untestable without DNA. This CDR3 is built from 14 residues. Germline V gene data show CDR1 as DFQATT and CDR2 as SNEGSKA (reference sequence). The CDR3: CSARDGLGASEQYF.

The chain employs TRBV5-6 and TRBJ1-5; TCRdb selects TRBD1, and the lack of DNA leaves this call unchecked. In germline, CDR1 is SGHDT, CDR2 YYEEEE. The CDR3 totals 14 residues. This CDR3 reads CASSVDRGDQPQHF. Complete variable domain (other parts from reference TRBV5-6 and TRBJ1-5): DAGVTQSPTHLIKTRGQQVTLRCSPKSGHDTVSWYQQALGQGPQFIFQYYEEEERQRGNFPDRFSGHQFPNYSSELNVNALLLGDSALYLCASSVDRGDQPQHFGDGTRLSIL.

The chain carries TRBV7-9 and TRBJ2-7. The CDR3 has 15 amino acids. Germline V gene sequence: CDR1 SEHNR, CDR2 FQNEAQ (reference sequence). The chain's CDR3 is CASSLGAALSYEQYF.

J is TRBJ2-1 and V is TRBV5-4; the D gene TCRdb calls, TRBD1, cannot be checked with no DNA. CDR1 is SGHNT and CDR2 is YYREEE in the germline V gene (reference sequence). The CDR3 is made up of 16 amino acids. The CDR3 loop reads CASSATGGQGRDEQFF.

This chain joins TRBV7-8 and TRBJ1-1; TCRdb names TRBD1, which stays unverified in the absence of DNA. This CDR3 has 15 amino acids. CDR1 is SGHVS, CDR2 FQNEAQ, per germline. CDR3 protein: CASSLEGVGETEAFF. Combining the CDR3 with reference TRBV7-8 and TRBJ1-1 gives the whole variable domain GAGVSQSPRYKVAKRGQDVALRCDPISGHVSLFWYQQALGQGPEFLTYFQNEAQLDKSGLPSDRFFAERPEGSVSTLKIQRTQQEDSAVYLCASSLEGVGETEAFFGQGTRLTVV.

The CDR3 protein is CSARDGGRKNTEAFF. The V gene is TRBV20-1, the J gene TRBJ1-1. Per the germline V gene, CDR1 is DFQATT and CDR2 is SNEGSKA (reference sequence). The CDR3 extends over 15 amino acids.

The chain links TRBV5-6 to TRBJ1-1; the TCRdb call, TRBD1, lacks DNA for checking. There are 13 residues in the CDR3. Per the germline V gene, CDR1 is SGHDT and CDR2 is YYEEEE. The CDR3 here is CASSGPGGTEAFF.

The chain links TRBV5-1 to TRBJ2-3. The CDR3 is made up of 15 amino acids. The germline CDR1 and CDR2 sequences are SGHRS and YFSETQ. CDR3 amino acids: CASTKEWSSTDTQYF.

CDR3 loop: CASNSAAVYNEQFF. The chain employs TRBV12-3 or TRBV12-4 and TRBJ2-1. This CDR3 is 14 amino acids long.

The J gene is TRBJ1-6, the V gene TRBV7-2; TCRdb's D call of TRBD1 is untestable without DNA. The CDR3 contains 14 residues. Germline CDR1 reads SGHTA; CDR2 reads FQGNSA. The CDR3 protein is CASSLNRGLSPLHF.

CDR3 sequence: CASRDGTGGFYNEQFF. This chain uses TRBV28 with TRBJ2-1; lacking DNA, the TRBD1 call made by TCRdb goes unchecked. Germline V CDR1 and CDR2: MDHEN, SYDVKM. The CDR3 spans 16 residues.

The chain has TRBV20-1 and TRBJ2-7; absent DNA, TCRdb's TRBD1 call cannot be checked. The CDR3 consists of 16 residues. In germline, CDR1 is DFQATT, CDR2 SNEGSKA (reference sequence). CDR3 in amino acids: CSVLCPPGQGNDEQYF.